A single sample is the source of the 28 T cell receptor beta chains below, sequenced in a study of T cells after yellow fever vaccination. TCRdb reprocessed the 5' RACE reads via MiXCR and lists one record per CDR3 protein. The sample includes nearly 550,000 distinct CDR3 sequences, about 19% of them seen just once. The source material was PBMCs, sampled 15 days after the yellow fever booster vaccination. Source of these receptors: a man aged 30 to 45 who received the YFV17D yellow fever vaccine.

The J gene is TRBJ1-3, the V gene TRBV28; no clear D. Germline CDR1 reads MDHEN; CDR2 reads SYDVKM. V lost 1 base and J lost 3, with 7 bases in between. This CDR3 contains 14 residues. This CDR3 is CASSLYGSGNTIYF. The CDR3 region has the DNA TGTGCCAGCAGTTTATACGGCAGTGGAAACACCATATATTTT.

V is TRBV21-1 and J is TRBJ2-1; the table's D call of TRBD1 was not tested on the DNA. TRBV21-1 is marked as a pseudogene. The CDR3 contains 13 residues. As DNA, the CDR3 is TGTGCCAGCAGCGCCCTGTCCGGAAATGAGCAGTTCTTC. This codes for CASSALSGNEQFF.

V usage is TRBV25-1 and J usage is TRBJ2-3, with D hard to call. The germline CDR1 and CDR2 sequences are MGHDK and SYGVNS. The CDR3 spans 16 residues. V was cut by 1 base and J by 4 bases, with 15 bases left in between. The CDR3, as DNA: TGTGCCAGCAGTGAATCGGGCCCCTCCGATCCAGATACGCAGTATTTT. Translated: CASSESGPSDPDTQYF.

This clonotype showed up just a few times. The rearrangement uses TRBV20-1 and TRBJ2-1; 7 bases match TRBD1. The CDR3 totals 13 residues. The J segment lost 4 bases and the V segment lost 3 bases, leaving 3 bases of the junction unmatched. CDR1 is DFQATT and CDR2 is SNEGSKA in the germline V gene (reference sequence). The CDR3 coding sequence is TGCAGTGCTAGTGGGACAGCATACAATGAGCAGTTCTTC. Translation gives CSASGTAYNEQFF.

In its sample, this clonotype was seen many times. The DNA of the CDR3 is TGCGCCAGCAGCCAAGCCGGGGGGTCCTACGAGCAGTACTTC. Its translation: CASSQAGGSYEQYF. The chain has TRBV4-3 and TRBJ2-7; TRBD2 matches at 7 bases. The CDR3 is 14 amino acids. Trimming took 1 base from V and 1 from J; bases not matched to a gene: 1. Germline assignment: CDR1 LGHNA and CDR2 YSLEER.

This clonotype was recorded a few times. This chain connects TRBV20-1 to TRBJ2-7; 12 nucleotides align to TRBD2. The length of the CDR3 is 17 residues. Looked up from germline, CDR1 is DFQATT and CDR2 is SNEGSKA (reference sequence). V shed 3 bases and J 7 bases; nucleotides not matched to a gene: 16. The CDR3 sequence: CSASTVTASGRAWEQYF. The CDR3 DNA reads as TGCAGTGCTAGTACTGTAACGGCTAGCGGGAGGGCCTGGGAGCAGTACTTC.

This chain links TRBV5-1 with TRBJ2-7; weak D call: TRBD1 (6 bases). In germline, CDR1 is SGHRS, CDR2 YFSETQ. With 4 bases removed from V and 6 bases from J, the gap between germline ends came to 8 bases. CDR3 length: 11 amino acids. The chain's CDR3 is CASSVDSEQYF. The CDR3, as DNA: TGCGCCAGCAGCGTGGACAGCGAGCAGTACTTC.

This clonotype has only a few counts. This chain links TRBV29-1 with TRBJ2-5; 7 nucleotides line up with TRBD2. The CDR3 is 13 residues long. With V trimmed by 5 bases and J by 2 bases, 5 bases remained unmatched. Germline CDR1 reads SQVTM; CDR2 reads ANQGSEA. The CDR3 sequence: CSVSRGGQETQYF. CDR3 nucleotides: TGCAGCGTTTCGAGGGGAGGGCAAGAGACCCAGTACTTC. The full variable domain, completed using reference TRBV29-1 and TRBJ2-5, is SAVISQKPSRDICQRGTSLTIQCQVDSQVTMMFWYRQQPGQSLTLIATANQGSEATYESGFVIDKFPISRPNLTFSTLTVSNMSPEDSSIYLCSVSRGGQETQYFGPGTRLLVL.

This clonotype was observed a few times. The chain employs TRBV15 and TRBJ2-3; D might be TRBD2 (5 bases). The V gene's germline CDR1 is LNHNV and CDR2 YYDKDF (reference sequence). This CDR3 is 14 amino acids long. Trimming cost V 8 bases and J 3 bases, with 15 bases left between them. Written as DNA, the CDR3 is TGTGCCACCCGCCTTGGCCGCGGGACAGATACGCAGTATTTT. Its translation is CATRLGRGTDTQYF.

This clonotype was counted a few times. The chain links TRBV11-2 to TRBJ2-3, with 8 bases that match TRBD2. In germline, CDR1 is SGHAT, CDR2 FQNNGV. The V gene end was trimmed by 5 bases and the J gene end by 2 bases; junction bases not matched to a gene: 12. The CDR3 runs to 17 residues. The CDR3: CASSPALTSANTDTQYF. CDR3 nucleotide sequence: TGTGCCAGCAGCCCCGCCTTGACTAGCGCGAACACAGATACGCAGTATTTT.

The table lists this clonotype with a few counts. The CDR3 DNA reads as TGTGCCTGGAGGCAAACAGGGGGCTTCACTGAAGCTTTCTTT. Protein: CAWRQTGGFTEAFF. J is TRBJ1-1 and V is TRBV30, with 9 bases identical to TRBD1. Trimming removed 3 bases from V and 4 bases from J; junction bases left unmatched: 6. The V gene's germline CDR1 is GTSNPN and CDR2 SVGIG (reference sequence). The CDR3 has 14 residues.

V and J are TRBV19 and TRBJ1-3; D uncertain. Germline values: CDR1 LNHDA, CDR2 SQIVND (reference sequence). The V end lost 9 bases, the J end lost 0 bases, and 9 bases lay between the germline ends. The CDR3 sequence is 13 residues long. CDR3 loop: CARGRGSGNTIYF. CDR3 coding DNA: TGTGCCAGGGGAAGAGGCTCTGGAAACACCATATATTTT.

This clonotype has more than one count but fewer than ten. This sequence joins TRBV11-1 and TRBJ2-2; TRBD2 matches at 14 bases. The CDR3 contains 19 residues. Germline V gene lookup returns CDR1 SGHAT and CDR2 FQDESV (reference sequence). The V segment lost 1 base and the J segment 0 bases; nucleotides outside the gene matches: 4. The CDR3 spells CASSLVRLAGGPNTGELFF. CDR3 coding DNA: TGTGCCAGCAGCTTAGTAAGACTAGCGGGAGGGCCGAACACCGGGGAGCTGTTTTTT.

This clonotype was counted a few times. This chain connects TRBV12-3 or TRBV12-4 to TRBJ2-7; 7 bases are a match to TRBD1. Trimming removed 6 bases from V and 5 bases from J; junction bases left unmatched: 10. This CDR3 region has 14 residues. The CDR3 reads CASSDRDIGNEQYF. The DNA for the CDR3 is TGTGCCAGCAGCGACAGGGATATTGGGAACGAGCAGTACTTC.

At least ten counts were recorded for this clonotype. The chain joins TRBV28 to TRBJ2-7; 14 bases agree with TRBD2. Germline CDR1 is MDHEN and CDR2 is SYDVKM. V trimming: 6 bases; J trimming: 6 bases; junction bases outside the gene matches: 16. This CDR3 comprises 18 residues. The CDR3 sequence is CASSQTAGTSGSLGEQYF. The CDR3 coding sequence is TGTGCCAGCAGCCAAACCGCCGGGACTAGCGGGAGTCTTGGCGAGCAGTACTTC.

This clonotype was seen a handful of times. This chain joins TRBV20-1 and TRBJ2-2; 7 bases match TRBD2. Germline CDR1 and CDR2: DFQATT and SNEGSKA (reference sequence). The CDR3 extends over 14 amino acids. V was pared by 6 bases and J by 1 base, with 5 bases of the junction left unmatched. The DNA for the CDR3 is TGCAGTGCCCCCGCTAGCGGGAACACCGGGGAGCTGTTTTTT. Encoded protein: CSAPASGNTGELFF.

The gene calls are TRBV20-1 and TRBJ1-1, with D hard to call. V lost 6 bases, J lost 1 base, and 18 bases lay in between. The CDR3 runs 15 residues. Germline CDR1 reads DFQATT; CDR2 reads SNEGSKA (reference sequence). The CDR3 DNA reads as TGCAGTGCCACCAGCCCCGTCAGCTCGAACACTGAAGCTTTCTTT. This sequence encodes CSATSPVSSNTEAFF.

There are a few counts of this clonotype. The chain combines TRBV20-1 with TRBJ2-2; a possible D gene is TRBD2 (6 bases). There are 17 residues in the CDR3. Germline lookup yields CDR1 DFQATT and CDR2 SNEGSKA (reference sequence). V lost 6 bases and J 7 bases, leaving 27 bases between the germline ends. The CDR3 here is CSARRDSALFSVGELFF. CDR3 bases: TGCAGTGCCCGTCGGGACTCAGCATTATTCTCCGTCGGGGAGCTGTTTTTT.

J is TRBJ2-3 and V is TRBV6-1; 8 positions match TRBD2. The CDR3 totals 14 residues. Looked up from germline, CDR1 is MNHNS and CDR2 is SASEGT. V shed 7 bases, J shed 6 bases, and the junction held 9 bases outside the gene matches. The DNA for the CDR3 is TGTGCCAGCACCACCGGGGGGGCCGCGGATACGCAGTATTTT. Its protein product is CASTTGGAADTQYF.

This rearrangement joins TRBV29-1 to TRBJ2-6; no firm D call. From germline, CDR1 is SQVTM and CDR2 ANQGSEA. The CDR3 sequence is 14 residues long. The V gene lost 6 bases and the J gene lost 1 base, with 10 bases spanning the gap. The CDR3 reads CSVEKFSGANVLTF. The CDR3 DNA reads TGCAGCGTGGAAAAATTTTCTGGGGCCAACGTCCTGACTTTC.

The J gene is TRBJ2-1, the V gene TRBV12-3 or TRBV12-4; 7 nucleotides agree with TRBD1. Germline trimming cut 6 bases from V and 12 bases from J; bases unmatched to any gene: 8. CDR3 length equals 12 residues. For the CDR3, the DNA is TGTGCCAGCAGCCCAGGACCAGGGGGGCAGTTCTTC. Residues: CASSPGPGGQFF.

This clonotype has only a few counts. The rearrangement uses TRBV12-3 or TRBV12-4 and TRBJ1-5; D uncertain. The germline V and J ends were trimmed by 8 bases and 4 bases, with 15 bases remaining between them. The CDR3 consists of 14 residues. Written as DNA, the CDR3 is TGTGCCAGCGGTAGGGAACAGAAGAATCAGCCCCAGCATTTT. Encoded protein: CASGREQKNQPQHF.

The chain joins TRBV20-1 to TRBJ2-2; tentatively, D is TRBD1 (6 bases). The ends were cut back, 6 bases at V and 2 bases at J, with 10 bases in the middle. CDR1 is DFQATT and CDR2 is SNEGSKA in the germline V gene (reference sequence). The CDR3 is made up of 13 amino acids. Here the CDR3 DNA reads TGCAGTGCCTCAGGGGCTAACACCGGGGAGCTGTTTTTT. Translated: CSASGANTGELFF.

This clonotype was seen only a few times. This sequence joins TRBV4-3 and TRBJ2-7; a possible D gene is TRBD2 (6 bases). The V end was cut by 0 bases, the J end by 1 base, with 13 bases between. In germline, CDR1 is LGHNA, CDR2 YSLEER. The CDR3 extends over 16 amino acids. The DNA for the CDR3 is TGCGCCAGCAGCCAAGATCGATTCGGGAGTTCCTACGAGCAGTACTTC. Protein sequence: CASSQDRFGSSYEQYF.

This clonotype has a handful of counts. The V gene is TRBV15, the J gene TRBJ2-1; 10 bases line up with TRBD1. V shed 2 bases, J shed 1 base, and the junction held 5 bases outside the gene matches. Germline V gives CDR1 LNHNV, CDR2 YYDKDF (reference sequence). The length of the CDR3 is 17 residues. In DNA, the CDR3 is TGTGCCACCAGCAGACAACCGGGACAGGGGTCCTACAATGAGCAGTTCTTC. It yields the protein CATSRQPGQGSYNEQFF.

The gene calls are TRBV20-1 and TRBJ1-4, with TRBD1 identical over 9 bases. The CDR3 totals 16 residues. Trimming removed 2 bases from V and 8 bases from J; junction bases left unmatched: 12. The V gene's germline CDR1 is DFQATT and CDR2 SNEGSKA (reference sequence). DNA of the CDR3: TGCAGTGCTAGAAACCCCCGGACAGGGGCGGGGGAAAAACTGTTTTTT. It codes for CSARNPRTGAGEKLFF.

This chain connects TRBV29-1 to TRBJ2-7; D perhaps matches TRBD1 (5 bases). The CDR3 extends over 12 amino acids. Germline-derived CDR1 and CDR2 are SQVTM and ANQGSEA. V gave up 8 bases and J gave up 2 bases, with 13 bases separating them. As DNA, the CDR3 is TGCAGCCTACGCGACAGTACCTACGAGCAGTACTTC. It yields the protein CSLRDSTYEQYF.

This clonotype was observed a handful of times. J is TRBJ2-1 and V is TRBV12-3 or TRBV12-4; no reliable D call. CDR3 length: 14 residues. V was shortened by 6 bases and J by 3 bases, with 12 bases between the two germline ends. The CDR3 spells CASSMRGDYNEQFF. The CDR3 nucleotides are TGTGCCAGCAGCATGCGCGGAGACTACAATGAGCAGTTCTTC.